The 18 T cell receptor beta chains listed next were all sequenced from one sample in a study of blood T cell repertoires in COVID-19. Sequenced by immunoSEQ multiplex PCR; TCRdb stores in-frame clones only, minus some. This sample has 15,000 to 20,000 clones, with 86% found just once. The sequenced sample consisted of peripheral blood. The source is a man in his 70s with acute or convalescent COVID-19.

The chain uses TRBV9 and TRBJ2-2, with TRBD2 matching 11 bases. V dropped 2 bases and J dropped 4; count of bases not matched to a gene: 7. CDR1 SGDLS and CDR2 YYNGEE come from the germline V gene. This CDR3 has 17 amino acids. CDR3: CASSVGTSGPRTGELFF. CDR3 nucleotide sequence: TGTGCCAGCAGCGTGGGGACTAGCGGTCCCCGCACCGGGGAGCTGTTTTTT.

V gene TRBV28 combines with J gene TRBJ2-1, with 10 bases fitting TRBD2. The V gene end was trimmed by 5 bases and the J gene end by 4 bases; junction bases not matched to a gene: 11. CDR1 is MDHEN and CDR2 is SYDVKM in the germline V gene. CDR3 length: 17 amino acids. CDR3 protein: CASSLNAGLAMYNEQFF. The CDR3 region has the DNA TGTGCCAGCAGTCTGAATGCGGGACTAGCGATGTACAATGAGCAGTTCTTC.

The chain recombines TRBV10-1 with TRBJ2-6; D possibly corresponds to TRBD2 (6 bases). This CDR3 is built from 16 residues. V lost 7 bases and J lost 0, with 13 bases in between. Germline CDR1 and CDR2: WNHNN and SYGVQD (reference sequence). CDR3 loop: CASTQVGGSGANVLTF. For the CDR3, the DNA is TGCGCCAGCACACAGGTGGGGGGCTCTGGGGCCAACGTCCTGACTTTC.

A word on this clone: One end of the junction fails to match germline, which may point to a read error. The J gene is TRBJ2-2, the V gene TRBV18, with 11 bases matching TRBD2. CDR1 and CDR2 from the germline V gene are KGHSH and LQKENI. The CDR3 contains 16 residues. CDR3 DNA sequence: TGTGCCAGCTCCCCACTAGCGGGAGTCGAGACCGGGGAGCTGTTTTTT. It encodes CASSPLAGVETGELFF.

This clone showed up just a few times. CDR3 DNA: TGTGCCAGCAGTTACTCGGACACCTTACTTAACTATGGCTACACCTTC. Protein sequence: CASSYSDTLLNYGYTF. This sequence joins TRBV6-5 and TRBJ1-2, with D perhaps matching TRBD1 (5 bases). The length of the CDR3 is 16 residues. V lost 0 bases to trimming and J lost 1 base, with 12 bases between them. Looked up from germline, CDR1 is MNHEY and CDR2 is SVGAGI.

J is TRBJ1-5 and V is TRBV6-2 or TRBV6-3; D is perhaps TRBD1 (6 bases). Trimming cost V 0 bases and J 5 bases, with 20 bases left between them. Germline CDR1 reads MNHEY; CDR2 reads SVGEGT. The CDR3 covers 18 residues. The CDR3 sequence: CASSYSINEGHVDQPQHF. CDR3 nucleotides: TGTGCCAGCAGTTACTCGATAAATGAGGGACACGTGGATCAGCCCCAGCATTTT.

V is TRBV9 and J is TRBJ1-1, with 12 positions matching TRBD1. The CDR3 runs 15 residues. The germline V gene has CDR1 SGDLS and CDR2 YYNGEE. Unmatched junction bases numbered 5, after V lost 3 bases and J lost 5 bases. This CDR3 is CASSEGTGGYTEAFF. DNA of the CDR3: TGTGCCAGCAGCGAGGGGACAGGGGGCTATACTGAAGCTTTCTTT.

Here the CDR3 reads CASSETSGQPHEQFF. In DNA form, the CDR3 reads TGTGCCAGCTCAGAGACTAGCGGGCAGCCCCATGAGCAGTTCTTC. J is TRBJ2-1 and V is TRBV18; 10 nucleotides agree with TRBD2. There are 15 residues in the CDR3. J gave up 8 bases and V 5 bases, and 9 bases lay outside the gene matches. CDR1 and CDR2 from the germline V gene are KGHSH and LQKENI. Full variable domain (missing parts from reference TRBV18 and TRBJ2-1): NAGVMQNPRHLVRRRGQEARLRCSPMKGHSHVYWYRQLPEEGLKFMVYLQKENIIDESGMPKERFSAEFPKEGPSILRIQQVVRGDSAAYFCASSETSGQPHEQFFGPGTRLTVL.

J is TRBJ1-4 and V is TRBV28; D is undetermined. The germline V and J ends were trimmed by 7 bases and 4 bases, with 7 bases remaining between them. Germline CDR1 reads MDHEN; CDR2 reads SYDVKM. The CDR3 contains 12 residues. In DNA, the CDR3 is TGTGCCAGCATCGGGGTTAATGAAAAACTGTTTTTT. Residues: CASIGVNEKLFF.

A single count supports this clone. V and J are TRBV18 and TRBJ1-2; no clear D gene. Germline CDR1 KGHSH, CDR2 LQKENI. Trimming took off 3 bases at V and 4 bases at J, with 15 bases between the two ends. The CDR3 extends over 15 amino acids. The CDR3 sequence is CASSPLGRAIYGYTF. The CDR3 bases are TGTGCCAGCTCACCTCTAGGCCGTGCCATCTATGGCTACACCTTC.

The CDR3 sequence is CASSDMGQGRNQPQHF. CDR3 DNA: TGTGCCAGTAGTGATATGGGACAGGGGAGGAATCAGCCCCAGCATTTT. V gene TRBV19 combines with J gene TRBJ1-5; TRBD1 matches at 10 bases. Germline CDR1 is LNHDA and CDR2 is SQIVND (reference sequence). The V gene end was trimmed by 5 bases and the J gene end by 4 bases; junction bases not matched to a gene: 8. The CDR3 runs to 16 residues.

The genes are TRBV5-1 and TRBJ2-7, with 8 bases that match TRBD1. After removal of 3 bases from V and 5 bases from J, the junction contained 7 bases not matched to a gene. The length of the CDR3 is 14 residues. Germline V gene sequence: CDR1 SGHRS, CDR2 YFSETQ. This chain's CDR3 is CASSSRTGSNEQYF. The CDR3 nucleotides read TGCGCCAGCAGCTCTAGGACAGGGAGCAACGAGCAGTACTTC.

The genes are TRBV7-3 and TRBJ2-7, with D hard to call. The CDR3 spans 15 residues. Trimming shortened V by 5 bases and J by 0 bases, and 14 bases separated the two germline ends. From germline, CDR1 is SGHTA and CDR2 FQGTGA. The CDR3 reads CASSLVAESSYEQYF. The CDR3 DNA reads as TGTGCCAGCAGCCTCGTAGCCGAAAGCTCCTACGAGCAGTACTTC.

V usage is TRBV6-5 and J usage is TRBJ1-6; 7 bases match TRBD1. CDR1 and CDR2 from the germline V gene are MNHEY and SVGAGI. The V gene end was trimmed by 6 bases and the J gene end by 7 bases; junction bases not matched to a gene: 6. The CDR3 sequence is 14 residues long. CDR3 coding DNA: TGTGCCAGCAGAGTCGACAGGGTGAATTCACCCCTCCACTTT. Translating it yields CASRVDRVNSPLHF.

Here the CDR3 reads CASSLQLAGVETQYF. The CDR3 DNA follows: TGTGCCAGCAGCTTACAACTAGCGGGAGTAGAGACCCAGTACTTC. This chain connects TRBV7-6 to TRBJ2-5; 11 bases are a match to TRBD2. Trimming took 2 bases from V and 4 from J; bases not matched to a gene: 3. Germline lookup yields CDR1 SGHVS and CDR2 FNYEAQ. The CDR3 is made up of 15 amino acids.

The chain is built from TRBV19 and TRBJ1-6; 7 bases align to TRBD1. CDR1 and CDR2 (germline): LNHDA, SQIVND (reference sequence). The CDR3 covers 16 residues. The V and J ends lost 6 bases and 5 bases, in that order; junction bases with no gene match: 10. The CDR3 reads CASSQQGLINNSPLHF. In DNA, the CDR3 is TGTGCCAGTAGCCAACAGGGGCTGATTAATAATTCACCCCTCCACTTT.

This clone was counted once. V usage is TRBV7-3 and J usage is TRBJ2-2; 8 bases fit TRBD2. With V trimmed by 1 base and J by 2 bases, 3 bases remained unmatched. The length of the CDR3 is 16 residues. Germline V lookup: CDR1 SGHTA, CDR2 FQGTGA. CDR3: CASSLNVAGNTGELFF. In nucleotides, the CDR3 is TGTGCCAGCAGCTTAAATGTAGCGGGAAACACCGGGGAGCTGTTTTTT.

The chain joins TRBV20-1 to TRBJ1-2, with D unclear. Trimming took off 1 base at V and 7 bases at J, with 4 bases between the two ends. Germline V CDR1 and CDR2: DFQATT, SNEGSKA (reference sequence). The CDR3 contains 10 residues. The CDR3 reads CSARGGGYTF. CDR3 DNA: TGCAGTGCTAGAGGAGGTGGCTACACCTTC.